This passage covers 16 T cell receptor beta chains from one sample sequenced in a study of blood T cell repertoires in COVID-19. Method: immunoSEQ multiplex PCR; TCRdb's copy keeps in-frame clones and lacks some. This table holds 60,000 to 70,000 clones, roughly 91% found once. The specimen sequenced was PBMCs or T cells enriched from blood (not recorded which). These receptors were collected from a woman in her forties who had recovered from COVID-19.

The CDR3 DNA is TGTGCCAGCATTCAGGGGGCTCGAGAAAAACTGTTTTTT. This sequence encodes CASIQGAREKLFF. The chain links TRBV2 to TRBJ1-4, with TRBD1 identical over 8 bases. V dropped 7 bases and J dropped 8; count of bases not matched to a gene: 6. CDR1 SNHLY and CDR2 FYNNEI come from the germline V gene. The CDR3 is 13 amino acids.

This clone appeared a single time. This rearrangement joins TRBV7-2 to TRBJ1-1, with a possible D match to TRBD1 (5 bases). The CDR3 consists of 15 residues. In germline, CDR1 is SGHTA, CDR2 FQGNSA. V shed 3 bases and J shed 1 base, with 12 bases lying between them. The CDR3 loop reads CASSLTDRWNTEAFF. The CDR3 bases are TGTGCCAGCAGCTTGACAGATCGGTGGAACACTGAAGCTTTCTTT.

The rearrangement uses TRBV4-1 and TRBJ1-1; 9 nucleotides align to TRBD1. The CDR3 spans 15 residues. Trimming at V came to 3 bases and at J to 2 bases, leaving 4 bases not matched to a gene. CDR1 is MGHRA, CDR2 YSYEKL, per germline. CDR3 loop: CASSHGTGLNTEAFF. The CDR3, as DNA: TGCGCCAGCAGCCATGGGACAGGGCTTAACACTGAAGCTTTCTTT.

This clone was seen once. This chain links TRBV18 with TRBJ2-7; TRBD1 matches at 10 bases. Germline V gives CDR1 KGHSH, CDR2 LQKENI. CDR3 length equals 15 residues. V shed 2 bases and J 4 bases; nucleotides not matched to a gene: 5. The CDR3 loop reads CASSPSRDRGYEQYF. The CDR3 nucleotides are TGTGCCAGCTCACCAAGTAGGGACAGGGGTTACGAGCAGTACTTC.

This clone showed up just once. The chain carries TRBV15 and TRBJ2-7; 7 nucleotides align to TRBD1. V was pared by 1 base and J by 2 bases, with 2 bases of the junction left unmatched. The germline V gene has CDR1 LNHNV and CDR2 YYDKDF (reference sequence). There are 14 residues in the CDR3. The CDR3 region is CATSRGDSPYEQYF. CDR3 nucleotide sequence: TGTGCCACCAGCAGAGGGGACAGCCCCTACGAGCAGTACTTC.

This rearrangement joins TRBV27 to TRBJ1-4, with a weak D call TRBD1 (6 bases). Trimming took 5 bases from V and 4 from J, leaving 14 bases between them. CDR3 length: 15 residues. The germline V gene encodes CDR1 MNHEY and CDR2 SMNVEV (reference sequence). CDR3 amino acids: CASSHLGQINEKLFF. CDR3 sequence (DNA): TGTGCCAGCAGTCACCTAGGACAGATTAATGAAAAACTGTTTTTT.

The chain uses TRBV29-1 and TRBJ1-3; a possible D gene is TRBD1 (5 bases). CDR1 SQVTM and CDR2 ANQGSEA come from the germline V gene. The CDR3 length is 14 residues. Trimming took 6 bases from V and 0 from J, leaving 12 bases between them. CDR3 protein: CSVTGGNSGNTIYF. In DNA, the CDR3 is TGCAGCGTCACCGGGGGAAACTCTGGAAACACCATATATTTT.

For the CDR3, the DNA is TGTGCCAGTAGGCAGGGACAGGTGGACCGGGAGACCCAGTACTTC. As protein: CASRQGQVDRETQYF. The V gene is TRBV19, the J gene TRBJ2-5, with TRBD1 identical over 8 bases. The CDR3 has 15 amino acids. V gave up 6 bases and J gave up 5 bases; unmatched junction bases: 11. Germline CDR1 is LNHDA and CDR2 is SQIVND (reference sequence). Filled out from reference TRBV19 and TRBJ2-5, the complete variable domain reads DGGITQSPKYLFRKEGQNVTLSCEQNLNHDAMYWYRQDPGQGLRLIYYSQIVNDFQKGDIAEGYSVSREKKESFPLTVTSAQKNPTAFYLCASRQGQVDRETQYFGPGTRLLVL.

This chain's CDR3 is CASSSSSGTSTDTQYF. The CDR3 region has the DNA TGCGCCAGCAGCTCCTCTAGCGGGACTAGCACAGATACGCAGTATTTT. The rearrangement joins TRBV5-1 to TRBJ2-3, with 9 bases fitting TRBD2. This CDR3 is built from 16 residues. V shed 3 bases and J 0 bases; nucleotides not matched to a gene: 5. The germline gives CDR1 SGHRS, CDR2 YFSETQ.

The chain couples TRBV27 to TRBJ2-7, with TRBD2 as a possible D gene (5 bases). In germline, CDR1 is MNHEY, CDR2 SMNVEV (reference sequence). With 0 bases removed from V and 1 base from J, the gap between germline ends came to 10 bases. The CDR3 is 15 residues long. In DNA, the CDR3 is TGTGCCAGCAGTTTATCCGGGGTTGGTTCCTACGAGCAGTACTTC. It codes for CASSLSGVGSYEQYF.

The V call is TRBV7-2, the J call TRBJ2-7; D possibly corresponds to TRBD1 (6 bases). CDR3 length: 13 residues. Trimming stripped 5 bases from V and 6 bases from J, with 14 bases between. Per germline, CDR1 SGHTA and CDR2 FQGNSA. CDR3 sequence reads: CASSLVDRSEQYF. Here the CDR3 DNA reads TGTGCCAGCAGCCTAGTGGACAGAAGCGAGCAGTACTTC.

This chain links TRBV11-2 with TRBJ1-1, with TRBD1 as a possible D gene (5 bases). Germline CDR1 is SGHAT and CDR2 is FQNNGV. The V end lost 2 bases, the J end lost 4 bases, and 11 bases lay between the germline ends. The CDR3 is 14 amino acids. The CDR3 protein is CASSLRPGGTEAFF. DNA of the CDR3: TGTGCCAGCAGCTTAAGACCCGGGGGCACTGAAGCTTTCTTT.

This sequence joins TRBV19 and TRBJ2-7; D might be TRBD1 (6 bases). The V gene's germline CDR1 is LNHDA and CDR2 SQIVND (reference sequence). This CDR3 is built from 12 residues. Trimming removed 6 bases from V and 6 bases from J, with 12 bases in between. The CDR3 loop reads CASRATGSEQYF. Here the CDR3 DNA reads TGTGCCAGTAGGGCCACAGGGAGCGAGCAGTACTTC.

CDR3: CASSPPRQGVDYGYTF. In DNA, the CDR3 is TGCGCCAGCAGCCCACCACGGCAGGGGGTTGACTATGGCTACACCTTC. The V and J genes are TRBV5-1 and TRBJ1-2; TRBD1 matches 7 bases. The germline CDR1 and CDR2 sequences are SGHRS and YFSETQ. Germline trimming cut 4 bases from V and 3 bases from J; bases unmatched to any gene: 12. This CDR3 has 16 amino acids.

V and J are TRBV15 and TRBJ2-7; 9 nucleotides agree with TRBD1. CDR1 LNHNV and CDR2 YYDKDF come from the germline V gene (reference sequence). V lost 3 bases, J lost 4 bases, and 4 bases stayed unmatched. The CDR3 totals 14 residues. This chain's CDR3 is CATSRGQGMYEQYF. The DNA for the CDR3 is TGTGCCACCAGCAGGGGACAGGGAATGTACGAGCAGTACTTC.

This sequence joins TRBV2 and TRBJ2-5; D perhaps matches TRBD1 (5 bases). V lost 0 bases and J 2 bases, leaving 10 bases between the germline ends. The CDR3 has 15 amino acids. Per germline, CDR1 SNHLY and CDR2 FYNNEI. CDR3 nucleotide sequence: TGTGCCAGCAGTGAAGCCTTACAGGTGCAAGAGACCCAGTACTTC. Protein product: CASSEALQVQETQYF.